Listed here is a single TCR beta chain. Antigen specificity is unknown. These data come from a study of human T cells and chemical hapten exposure. Study outcomes and limitations: PT1 expanded TCR numbers rose with patch test score.

CDR3 length: 15 residues. Trimming removed 3 bases from V and 4 bases from J, with 16 bases in between. CDR1 MNHEY and CDR2 SMNVEV come from the germline V gene (reference sequence). In TCRdb, the RACE reads were re-called with MiXCR into one record per CDR3 protein. Altogether tens of thousands of distinct CDR3 sequences are present, roughly 12% being singletons, with the ten largest covering approximately 6%. Time point defined: pre-sensitization, week 0. Treatment noted: therapeutic diphenylcyclopropenone sensitization with weekly scalp DPC. Ahead of applying each patch test, blood was sampled. Non-pregnant alopecia patients aged 18 to 70, suitable for DPC therapy. The authors' total RNA extraction used unfractionated whole blood.

The material was whole blood, obtained in connection with sensitization to the hapten diphenylcyclopropenone (DPC). The chain joins TRBV27 to TRBJ2-7; the D gene is possibly TRBD2 (5 bases). This TCR was sampled from a woman younger than 45 with alopecia areata. Some clones in this sample may be carry-over from other donors' samples. The CDR3 loop is CASSFGGRSGYEQYF. For the CDR3, the DNA is TGTGCCAGCAGTTTCGGCGGGCGCTCCGGATACGAGCAGTACTTC.